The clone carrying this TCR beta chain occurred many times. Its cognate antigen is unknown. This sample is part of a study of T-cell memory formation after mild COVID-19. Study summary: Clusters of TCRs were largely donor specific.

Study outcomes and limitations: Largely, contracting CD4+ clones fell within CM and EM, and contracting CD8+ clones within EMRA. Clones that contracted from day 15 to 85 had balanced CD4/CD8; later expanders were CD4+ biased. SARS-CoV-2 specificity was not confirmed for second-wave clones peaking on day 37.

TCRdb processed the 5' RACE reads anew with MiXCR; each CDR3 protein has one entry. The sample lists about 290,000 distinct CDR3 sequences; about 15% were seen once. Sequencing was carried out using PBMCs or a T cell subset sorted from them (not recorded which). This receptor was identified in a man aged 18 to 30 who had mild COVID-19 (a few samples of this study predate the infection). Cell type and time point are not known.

The CDR3 is CASSEASEQYF. The CDR3 coding sequence is TGTGCCAGCAGTGAGGCCAGCGAGCAGTACTTC. The chain carries TRBV2 and TRBJ2-7; D gene unclear. This CDR3 is built from 11 residues. Trimming left V 3 bases short and J 6 bases short, with 6 bases between. The germline gives CDR1 SNHLY, CDR2 FYNNEI.